These 27 T cell receptor beta chains originate from one sample sequenced in a study of immune heterogeneity within non-small cell lung tumors. Samples each supplied 500 to 650 ng of bulk tumor genomic DNA as template. During surgery, each primary tumor gave multiple biopsies spaced as far apart as possible. Those enrolled were patients newly diagnosed with untreated non-small cell lung cancer and undergoing curative surgery. TCR beta CDR3 regions came from multiplex PCR with 32 forward V and 13 reverse J primers. MiXCR, run by TCRdb on the multiplex PCR reads, gives a single entry per CDR3 protein. Counted here are 25,000 to 40,000 distinct CDR3 sequences, around 30% occurring once; the ten biggest clones make up almost 4%. Sequenced sample: lung tumor tissue. All receptors come from a man aged 40-55 years with non-small cell lung cancer.

This chain links TRBV6-1 with TRBJ1-3; TRBD1 is a possible D gene (5 bases). Per the germline V gene, CDR1 is MNHNS and CDR2 is SASEGT. CDR3 size: 17 residues. The V gene lost 6 bases and the J gene lost 2 bases, with 20 bases spanning the gap. This CDR3 reads CASSTTPGRDPGNTIYF. The DNA of the CDR3 is TGTGCCAGCAGCACCACGCCCGGGAGGGACCCTGGAAACACCATATATTTT.

This clonotype was detected ten times or more. This sequence joins TRBV20-1 and TRBJ2-3, with a possible D match to TRBD2 (5 bases). Trimming left V 5 bases short and J 1 base short, with 13 bases between. The CDR3 extends over 14 amino acids. The germline gives CDR1 DFQATT, CDR2 SNEGSKA (reference sequence). The CDR3 nucleotides read TGCAGTGCTGGTACAGCGAGGGGCACAGATACGCAGTATTTT. Translating it yields CSAGTARGTDTQYF.

In its sample, this clonotype was seen many times. CDR3 DNA sequence: TGTGCCTGGTGGAGCGTTCGATATGGCTACACCTTC. Protein: CAWWSVRYGYTF. The chain joins TRBV30 to TRBJ1-2; no reliable D call. Germline V lookup: CDR1 GTSNPN, CDR2 SVGIG (reference sequence). This CDR3 is 12 amino acids long. Trimming took 5 bases from V and 5 from J, leaving 12 bases between them.

This clonotype showed up many times. This chain joins TRBV13 and TRBJ1-3; 9 nucleotides agree with TRBD1. The V and J ends lost 5 bases and 3 bases, in that order; junction bases with no gene match: 8. Germline CDR1 PRHDT, CDR2 FYEKMQ (reference sequence). This CDR3 is 16 amino acids long. The CDR3, as DNA: TGTGCCAGCAGCGCCGGACAGGGGATAGTTGGAAACACCATATATTTT. It specifies CASSAGQGIVGNTIYF. Supplemented by reference TRBV13 and TRBJ1-3, the full variable domain reads AAGVIQSPRHLIKEKRETATLKCYPIPRHDTVYWYQQGPGQDPQFLISFYEKMQSDKGSIPDRFSAQQFSDYHSELNMSSLELGDSALYFCASSAGQGIVGNTIYFGEGSWLTVV.

This clonotype was recorded a few times. The chain joins TRBV3-1 to TRBJ1-2; tentative D call: TRBD1 (5 bases). The CDR3 consists of 12 residues. The germline gives CDR1 LGHDT, CDR2 YNNKEL (reference sequence). The V end lost 5 bases, the J end lost 8 bases, and 12 bases lay between the germline ends. In DNA form, the CDR3 reads TGTGCCAGCAGCTACGGACAAGCGGGCTACACCTTC. It encodes CASSYGQAGYTF.

Relative to its sample, this clonotype is medium-sized. The chain employs TRBV24-1 and TRBJ2-7; D is perhaps TRBD1 (6 bases). CDR1 and CDR2 (germline): KGHDR, SFDVKD. The CDR3 is 12 amino acids. The ends were cut back, 5 bases at V and 7 bases at J, with 11 bases in the middle. CDR3 amino acids: CATSGTQGEQYF. The CDR3 DNA is TGTGCCACCAGTGGCACGCAGGGGGAGCAGTACTTC.

A few counts support this clonotype. The genes are TRBV7-9 and TRBJ2-1; TRBD2 aligns across 11 bases. Trimming took 8 bases from V and 4 from J; bases not matched to a gene: 4. The CDR3 extends over 14 amino acids. Germline CDR1 SEHNR, CDR2 FQNEAQ (reference sequence). Here the CDR3 reads CASGTSGGYNEQFF. In DNA, the CDR3 is TGTGCCAGCGGTACTAGCGGGGGTTACAATGAGCAGTTCTTC.

This clonotype is medium-sized in the sample. J is TRBJ2-1 and V is TRBV15; D gene uncertain. Trimming shortened V by 0 bases and J by 7 bases, and 7 bases separated the two germline ends. The CDR3 sequence is 13 residues long. CDR1 is LNHNV, CDR2 YYDKDF, per germline (reference sequence). CDR3: CATSRDLRNEQFF. Written as DNA, the CDR3 is TGTGCCACCAGCAGAGATTTAAGGAATGAGCAGTTCTTC.

The V call is TRBV2, the J call TRBJ1-4; perhaps TRBD1 as D (6 bases). The CDR3 length is 15 residues. The germline V and J ends were trimmed by 4 bases and 1 base, with 10 bases remaining between them. The germline V gene encodes CDR1 SNHLY and CDR2 FYNNEI. The CDR3 nucleotides read TGTGCCAGCAGTGCCCAACAGGGAACTAATGAAAAACTGTTTTTT. Its protein is CASSAQQGTNEKLFF.

This clonotype was counted many times. The V and J genes are TRBV11-3 and TRBJ2-7, with D hard to call. The CDR3 sequence is 14 residues long. The germline V and J ends were trimmed by 2 bases and 3 bases, with 11 bases remaining between them. From germline, CDR1 is SGHNT and CDR2 YENEEA. This CDR3 reads CASSLSGSFYEQYF. The CDR3 coding sequence is TGTGCCAGCAGCTTATCGGGCAGTTTCTACGAGCAGTACTTC.

The chain links TRBV5-5 to TRBJ2-6, with D maybe TRBD2 (7 bases). Germline loops: CDR1 SGHKS, CDR2 YYEKEE (reference sequence). The CDR3 spans 18 residues. Trimming took off 4 bases at V and 0 bases at J, with 17 bases between the two ends. DNA of the CDR3: TGTGCCAGCAGCACGGGAGGACAGTTAGGCTCTGGGGCCAACGTCCTGACTTTC. Amino acid sequence: CASSTGGQLGSGANVLTF.

This clonotype has at least ten counts. The CDR3: CASSLETGGGNQPQHF. CDR3 DNA: TGTGCCAGCAGCTTAGAGACAGGGGGCGGCAATCAGCCCCAGCATTTT. The chain is built from TRBV7-9 and TRBJ1-5; 10 nucleotides agree with TRBD1. Germline CDR1 is SEHNR and CDR2 is FQNEAQ (reference sequence). The CDR3 spans 16 residues. V lost 1 base and J lost 2; bases outside the gene matches: 2.

The gene calls are TRBV5-5 and TRBJ1-1; the D is unclear. The CDR3 is made up of 13 amino acids. CDR1 SGHKS and CDR2 YYEKEE come from the germline V gene (reference sequence). The V end lost 2 bases, the J end lost 1 base, and 6 bases lay between the germline ends. The CDR3 loop is CASSFPGNTEAFF. CDR3 coding DNA: TGTGCCAGCAGCTTTCCGGGGAACACTGAAGCTTTCTTT.

The table lists this clonotype with a few counts. The chain combines TRBV9 with TRBJ2-3; 10 positions match TRBD1. V was clipped by 0 bases and J by 2 bases; unmatched bases: 12. This CDR3 contains 19 residues. Germline CDR1 and CDR2: SGDLS and YYNGEE. In DNA, the CDR3 is TGTGCCAGCAGCGTAGGGCCCCTGGGGACAGGGGTATCCACAGATACGCAGTATTTT. Translated, it gives CASSVGPLGTGVSTDTQYF.

V gene TRBV20-1 combines with J gene TRBJ2-3; 9 bases agree with TRBD2. CDR1 and CDR2 (germline): DFQATT, SNEGSKA (reference sequence). With V trimmed by 7 bases and J by 2 bases, 4 bases remained unmatched. This CDR3 is 13 amino acids long. CDR3 nucleotides: TGCAGTGTAGCTAGCGGGGCCACAGATACGCAGTATTTT. The encoded protein is CSVASGATDTQYF.

Details on this clonotype: At one end the junction does not follow the germline gene, possibly because of a read error. Written as DNA, the CDR3 is TGTGCCAGCAGCCCTCAGACACCTTACAATAAGCAGTTCTTC. Its translation: CASSPQTPYNKQFF. The rearrangement joins TRBV27 to TRBJ2-1; no clear D gene. This CDR3 is 14 amino acids long. Germline-derived CDR1 and CDR2 are MNHEY and SMNVEV (reference sequence).

The sample holds many counts of this clonotype. The CDR3 sequence is CASSRQGDGYTF. DNA for the CDR3: TGTGCCAGCAGCCGACAGGGTGATGGCTACACCTTC. The V call is TRBV12-3 or TRBV12-4, the J call TRBJ1-2; 7 nucleotides line up with TRBD1. Trimming took 6 bases from V and 6 from J; bases not matched to a gene: 4. The CDR3 has 12 amino acids.

About this clonotype: Being one base from a much bigger clone, this may be a read error. V gene TRBV2 combines with J gene TRBJ2-6; D could derive from TRBD1 or TRBD2 (5 bases each). This CDR3 is built from 15 residues. V was pared by 8 bases and J by 1 base, with 12 bases between. Germline assignment: CDR1 SNHLY and CDR2 FYNNEI. CDR3 loop: CASRDASSGANVLTF. CDR3 coding DNA: TGTGCCAGCCGGGACGCCTCTTCTGGGGCCAACGTCCTGACTTTC.

This clonotype showed up just a few times. This rearrangement joins TRBV7-6 to TRBJ2-7; D remains unclear. The CDR3 totals 14 residues. V gave up 2 bases and J gave up 0 bases, with 8 bases separating them. CDR1 SGHVS and CDR2 FNYEAQ come from the germline V gene. CDR3 in amino acids: CASSLFQDSYEQYF. DNA of the CDR3: TGTGCCAGCAGCTTATTTCAGGACTCCTACGAGCAGTACTTC.

Only a few counts were recorded for this clonotype. J is TRBJ2-2 and V is TRBV6-1, with 8 bases aligning to TRBD1. Per germline, CDR1 MNHNS and CDR2 SASEGT. The V segment lost 7 bases and the J segment 2 bases; nucleotides outside the gene matches: 15. The CDR3 sequence is 18 residues long. The chain's CDR3 is CASTPYPAGTGNTGELFF. Here the CDR3 DNA reads TGTGCCAGCACCCCTTATCCGGCGGGGACAGGAAACACCGGGGAGCTGTTTTTT.

On this clonotype itself: An end of the junction differs from the germline gene, which may be a read error. CDR3 sequence reads: CARSLGIRQAPLGANVLTF. Written as DNA, the CDR3 is TGTGCCAGAAGCTTAGGGATCAGACAGGCCCCGCTTGGGGCCAACGTCCTGACTTTC. The rearrangement uses TRBV11-3 and TRBJ2-6, with TRBD1 as a possible D gene (6 bases). Germline V gene sequence: CDR1 SGHNT, CDR2 YENEEA. The CDR3 is 19 residues long.

This clonotype has a handful of counts. The J gene is TRBJ2-2, the V gene TRBV7-9, with D maybe TRBD1 (6 bases). The CDR3 runs to 14 residues. In germline, CDR1 is SEHNR, CDR2 FQNEAQ (reference sequence). The germline V and J ends were trimmed by 6 bases and 2 bases, with 10 bases remaining between them. Written as DNA, the CDR3 is TGTGCCAGCAGGATGGGACAAAACACCGGGGAGCTGTTTTTT. Encoded protein: CASRMGQNTGELFF.

This clonotype was recorded many times. CDR3 in amino acids: CASSRAQLAYGYTF. The CDR3 coding sequence is TGTGCCAGCAGCCGAGCTCAACTAGCCTATGGCTACACCTTC. This sequence joins TRBV11-2 and TRBJ1-2; D ambiguous. The CDR3 sequence is 14 residues long. Germline assignment: CDR1 SGHAT and CDR2 FQNNGV. V dropped 5 bases and J dropped 4 bases, with 14 bases sitting between them. Looking up the rest from reference TRBV11-2 and TRBJ1-2 gives the full variable domain: EAGVAQSPRYKIIEKRQSVAFWCNPISGHATLYWYQQILGQGPKLLIQFQNNGVVDDSQLPKDRFSAERLKGVDSTLKIQPAKLEDSAVYLCASSRAQLAYGYTFGSGTRLTVV.

This clonotype was found a few times. This chain links TRBV4-2 with TRBJ1-3; 7 bases match TRBD1. V was clipped by 4 bases and J by 2 bases; unmatched bases: 8. The germline V gene has CDR1 LGHNA and CDR2 YNFKEQ. The CDR3 contains 16 residues. CDR3 nucleotide sequence: TGTGCCAGCAGCCGGGAGGGCAGGGGGACTGGAAACACCATATATTTT. It is translated as CASSREGRGTGNTIYF.

This clonotype is medium-sized by share. The chain joins TRBV7-2 to TRBJ1-5; no clear D gene. The CDR3 sequence is 12 residues long. In germline, CDR1 is SGHTA, CDR2 FQGNSA. The V and J ends lost 2 bases and 5 bases respectively, with 4 bases between them. CDR3 residues: CASSLTDQPQHF. The CDR3 nucleotides are TGTGCCAGCAGCTTAACTGATCAGCCCCAGCATTTT.

This clonotype came up once. The chain carries TRBV9 and TRBJ2-1; D might be TRBD1 (6 bases). V was cut by 3 bases and J by 0 bases, with 13 bases left in between. Germline CDR1 is SGDLS and CDR2 is YYNGEE. The length of the CDR3 is 16 residues. The CDR3 is CASSEPRGSSYNEQFF. In DNA, the CDR3 is TGTGCCAGCAGCGAGCCCAGGGGTAGCTCCTACAATGAGCAGTTCTTC.

There are a few counts of this clonotype. This chain connects TRBV20-1 to TRBJ2-1; possible D gene TRBD2, 5 bases. Trimming left V 6 bases short and J 8 bases short, with 23 bases between. CDR3 length: 15 residues. Germline loops: CDR1 DFQATT, CDR2 SNEGSKA (reference sequence). The CDR3 spells CSAVKRLASPHEQFF. Written as DNA, the CDR3 is TGCAGTGCCGTAAAACGGCTAGCCTCACCCCATGAGCAGTTCTTC.